This T cell receptor beta chain is drawn from a study of cytomegalovirus exposure and HLA in healthy donors. Study overall: Previous work identified 120 million or so unique TCR beta sequences from around 200 million T cells.

The PCR employed 60 Vbeta primers together with 13 Jbeta primers. The repertoire was sequenced with immunoSEQ multiplex PCR; TCRdb's copy has only in-frame clones and lacks some. The data hold roughly 160,000 clones, with 70% to 80% observed a single time. Germline V gene data show CDR1 as SGHRS and CDR2 as YFSETQ. The CDR3 length is 14 residues. V shed 4 bases and J shed 7 bases, with 12 bases lying between them. V and J are TRBV5-1 and TRBJ1-6; D is unresolved. Sequenced: PBMCs. This TCR derives from a man aged 40-55 years in good health and CMV-seronegative. The DNA for the CDR3 is TGCGCCAGCAGCCTCGGCGAGAGGAATTCACCCCTCCACTTT. This sequence encodes CASSLGERNSPLHF.